This TCR beta chain appears in the sequencing data of a study of siplizumab effects on memory and regulatory T cells. Worth noting for this clone: Its antigen is unidentified.

Findings and caveats of the study: The diversity of naive T cells seemed greater than that of memory cells, and their alloresponse contribution seemed major.

V was shortened by 2 bases and J by 6 bases, with 19 bases between the two germline ends. This CDR3 is built from 17 residues. Per the germline V gene, CDR1 is MDHEN and CDR2 is SYDVKM. Here immunoSEQ multiplex PCR was the method, and the copy in TCRdb shows in-frame clones only, minus some. The table lists around 100,000 clones, nearly 95% of them singletons, with approximately 12% in the top ten. This TCR derives from a human donor in good health. V and J are TRBV28 and TRBJ2-2; a weak D match, TRBD2 (6 bases). Sequenced: non-Treg CD4+ T cells sorted from blood. The CDR3 loop reads CASSLMGRGWSAGELFF. CDR3 sequence (DNA): TGTGCCAGCAGTTTAATGGGTCGGGGGTGGAGCGCCGGGGAGCTGTTTTTT.